This T cell receptor (beta chain) was recorded in a study of shared clonotypes between healthy human individuals. Study overall: CD4 naive and CD4 memory each took three plates per donor, while CD8 naive took two and CD8 memory one. Study-level findings and limits: Shared clonotypes across all four donors exceeded non-shared ones in generation probability. Larger estimated richness was generally seen in naive subsets than in memory subsets.

Naive CD8 cells, CD45RO-negative and positively selected for CCR7, excluded terminally differentiated effector memory CD45RA+ cells. As regards this clone: Its cognate antigen is unknown.

With 5 bases removed from V and 6 bases from J, the gap between germline ends came to 13 bases. CDR3 length equals 14 residues. In germline, CDR1 is SEHNR, CDR2 FQNEAQ (reference sequence). Per sorted-subset replicate PCR, input was approximately 0.2 ug DNA, representing around 29,000 T cell genomes. Profiled with immunoSEQ multiplex PCR; TCRdb holds only in-frame clones, not every one. The sample shows fewer than 700,000 clones, approximately 96% of them seen only once. The sequence derives from a woman in her twenties or thirties in good health. J is TRBJ1-4 and V is TRBV7-9; a weak D match, TRBD1 (5 bases). The specimen sequenced was naive CD8+ T cells sorted from blood. The CDR3 loop is CASSLVGVDEKLFF. The CDR3 bases are TGTGCCAGCAGCCTGGTAGGGGTGGATGAAAAACTGTTTTTT.